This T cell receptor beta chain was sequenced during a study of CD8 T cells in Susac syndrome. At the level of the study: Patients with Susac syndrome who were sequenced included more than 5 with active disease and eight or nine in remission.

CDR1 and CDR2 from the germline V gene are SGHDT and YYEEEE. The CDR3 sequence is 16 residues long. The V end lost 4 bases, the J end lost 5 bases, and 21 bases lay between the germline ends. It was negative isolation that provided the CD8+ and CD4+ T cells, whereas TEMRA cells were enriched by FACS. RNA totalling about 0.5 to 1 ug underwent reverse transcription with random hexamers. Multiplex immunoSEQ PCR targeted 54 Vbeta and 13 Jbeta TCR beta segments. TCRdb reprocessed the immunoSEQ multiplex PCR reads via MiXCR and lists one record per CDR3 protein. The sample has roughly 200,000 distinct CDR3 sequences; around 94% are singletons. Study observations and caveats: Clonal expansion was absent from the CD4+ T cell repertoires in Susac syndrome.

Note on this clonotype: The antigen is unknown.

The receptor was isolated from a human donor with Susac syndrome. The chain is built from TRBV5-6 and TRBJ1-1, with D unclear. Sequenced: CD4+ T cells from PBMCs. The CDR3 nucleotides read TGTGCCAGCAGCCCCACCCGGGCCAACATCGGGACTGAAGCTTTCTTT. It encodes CASSPTRANIGTEAFF.